The source of this T cell receptor beta chain is a study of blood T cell repertoires in COVID-19. Study summary: Sites across the United States, Italy and Spain contributed samples from acute and convalescent COVID-19. Sample material is recorded as cDNA or gDNA derived from T cells, B-cell-depleted T cells, or PBMCs.

The authors' processing: Estimated nucleated cell counts came from reference gene primer amplification. Sequenced by immunoSEQ multiplex PCR; TCRdb stores in-frame clones only, minus some. V and J calls and clone size are given by that table; D and trimming were obtained from the DNA. The data contain roughly 100,000 clones, about 89% of them singletons. The J segment lost 1 base and the V segment lost 2 bases, leaving 7 bases of the junction unmatched. The CDR3 loop spans 16 amino acids. Germline values: CDR1 KGHSH, CDR2 LQKENI. The sequencing input was peripheral blood. The TCR originated in a man aged 45-65 years with acute or convalescent COVID-19. The chain uses TRBV18 and TRBJ1-2, with TRBD1 matching over 7 bases. CDR3 protein: CASSPSAGQHNYGYTF. In nucleotides, the CDR3 is TGTGCCAGCTCACCATCGGCGGGACAGCATAACTATGGCTACACCTTC.